A selection of T cell receptor beta chains follows, all from one sample in a study of identical twins. Each CDR3 protein gets one entry after TCRdb re-called the 5' RACE reads with MiXCR. This sample has approximately 700,000 distinct CDR3 sequences, with 15% to 20% found just once. This sample was shared with a second study, whose subject was T cells expressing NK-cell markers.

The sequencing sample was made of PBMCs. Source of these receptors: a woman between 18 and 29 years old in good health. CDR3s include the opening cysteine and the closing phenylalanine or tryptophan. A D gene is named only where the DNA matches it firmly. Size is stated for part of the rows, as once, few or many counts, or as a class when the clone is expanded.

NA,NA,TRBV7-2,TRBJ1-1,TGTGCCAGCAGCTCCGTACGACGGGAGAACACTGAAGCTTTCTTT,CASSSVRRENTEAFF
TRBD1,few,TRBV20-1,TRBJ2-1,TGCAGTGCTCGCCCTATTAACAGGGGCAGGGAGCAGTTCTTC,CSARPINRGREQFF
NA,NA,TRBV10-3,TRBJ2-3,TGTGCCATCAGTGAAGGAGGGACCACCCTCACGCAGTATTTT,CAISEGGTTLTQYF
TRBD1,NA,TRBV12-3/TRBV12-4,TRBJ1-5,TGTGCCAGCAGCCAGACAGGGGACAGGGCGGACCAGCCCCAGCATTTT,CASSQTGDRADQPQHF
TRBD1,NA,TRBV20-1,TRBJ2-7,TGCAGTGCTAGACCTACCGGGACAGGGAACGGGGGCGAGCAGTACTTC,CSARPTGTGNGGEQYF
NA,NA,TRBV7-9,TRBJ2-1,TGTGCCAGCAGCTTAGGAGGCCCAGCGAGTGAGCAGTTCTTC,CASSLGGPASEQFF
TRBD2,few,TRBV20-1,TRBJ2-3,TGCAGTGCTAGAAACGTCTTTGGCGGGGGGCTAGATACGCAGTATTTT,CSARNVFGGGLDTQYF
TRBD1,few,TRBV5-1,TRBJ2-6,TGCGCCAGCAGCTTGGCGGGACAGGGGGCTGCCGGGGCCAACGTCCTGACTTTC,CASSLAGQGAAGANVLTF
NA,NA,TRBV10-3,TRBJ1-1,TGTGCCATCAGTGAGTTAGCAGCGCGGGGTGGCACTGAAGCTTTCTTT,CAISELAARGGTEAFF
NA,few,TRBV12-3/TRBV12-4,TRBJ2-3,TGTGCCAGCATGGCCCATACGCAGTATTTT,CASMAHTQYF
TRBD1,few,TRBV20-1,TRBJ2-1,TGCAGTGCTGTGACAGGGGCTTCCTACAATGAGCAGTTCTTC,CSAVTGASYNEQFF
TRBD2,NA,TRBV20-1,TRBJ2-3,TGCAGTGCCACCGGGACTAGCGGGAGACCGGCAGATACGCAGTATTTT,CSATGTSGRPADTQYF
TRBD2,many,TRBV15,TRBJ2-1,TGTGCCACCAGCAAAGGGACTAGCGGGAGCTACAATGAGCAGTTCTTC,CATSKGTSGSYNEQFF
TRBD2,NA,TRBV10-2,TRBJ2-5,TGCGCCAGCACCGACCATACGGGCGGACTAGCGGGGAAGGAGACCCAGTACTTC,CASTDHTGGLAGKETQYF
NA,many,TRBV12-3/TRBV12-4,TRBJ1-3,TGTGCCAGCAGGAAGTCCGACTCTGGAAACACCATATATTTT,CASRKSDSGNTIYF
TRBD1,few,TRBV5-1,TRBJ2-6,TGCGCCAGCAGCTTGGGACAGGGTGGGGCCAACGTCCTGACTTTC,CASSLGQGGANVLTF
TRBD2,NA,TRBV5-1,TRBJ2-5,TGCGCCAGCAGCTCCTTTAGGGGAGGGGAGACCCAGTACTTC,CASSSFRGGETQYF
TRBD1,few,TRBV7-2,TRBJ1-4,TGTGCCAGCAGCCTGCAGGGACAGATAAGGGAAAAACTGTTTTTT,CASSLQGQIREKLFF
TRBD1,NA,TRBV4-2,TRBJ2-7,TGTGCCAGCAGCCAGAGCACAGGGGGCACGCCCTACGAGCAGTACTTC,CASSQSTGGTPYEQYF
NA,NA,TRBV5-1,TRBJ1-4,TGCGCCAGCAGCCGCCGGGACATGGGTGAAAAACTGTTTTTT,CASSRRDMGEKLFF
NA,few,TRBV6-6,TRBJ1-3,TGTGCCAGCAGCGGACGCTCTGGAAACACCATATATTTT,CASSGRSGNTIYF
TRBD2,NA,TRBV6-5,TRBJ2-1,TGTGCCAGCAGTTACCGCCCGCGGATAGCGGGGGGTCGAAATGAGCAGTTCTTC,CASSYRPRIAGGRNEQFF
TRBD1,NA,TRBV20-1,TRBJ1-5,TGCAGTGCTAGGCCGGGACAGGGAAGGCAGCCCCAGCATTTT,CSARPGQGRQPQHF
TRBD2,few,TRBV10-2,TRBJ2-1,TGCGCCAGCAGGGGGACTAGCGGGAGAGCGGTGGGGAATGAGCAGTTCTTC,CASRGTSGRAVGNEQFF
NA,many,TRBV12-3/TRBV12-4,TRBJ2-1,TGTGCCAGCAGTTTAAGACGAGATGAGCAGTTCTTC,CASSLRRDEQFF
NA,few,TRBV7-9,TRBJ1-1,TGTGCCACCCGACGGGGGAGAATCATGAACACTGAAGCTTTCTTT,CATRRGRIMNTEAFF
TRBD2,few,TRBV20-1,TRBJ2-1,TGCAGTGCTAACGGGCTAGCGGTCCCGAGCTCCTACAATGAGCAGTTCTTC,CSANGLAVPSSYNEQFF
NA,NA,TRBV5-1,TRBJ1-6,TGCGCCAGCAGCTTGGATCAGGGATCACCCCTCCACTTT,CASSLDQGSPLHF
NA,few,TRBV6-1,TRBJ1-6,TGTGCCAGTGCCTGGGGACCGAGAAAATCACCCCTCCACTTT,CASAWGPRKSPLHF
NA,NA,TRBV5-1,TRBJ2-1,TGCGCCAGCAATAAGGGAGAAGGTTGGAATGAGCAGTTCTTC,CASNKGEGWNEQFF
TRBD2,many,TRBV10-3,TRBJ2-5,TGTGCCATCAGTGACCCAACTAGCGGGGGGAATATTCAAGAGACCCAGTACTTC,CAISDPTSGGNIQETQYF
TRBD1,NA,TRBV20-1,TRBJ2-2,TGCAGTGCCGAGGGGACAGGGGTCCCCGGGGAGCTGTTTTTT,CSAEGTGVPGELFF
NA,many,TRBV12-3/TRBV12-4,TRBJ1-1,TGTGCCAGCAGTTTCGAAGCTGAAGCTTTCTTT,CASSFEAEAFF
TRBD2,few,TRBV6-5,TRBJ2-7,TGTGCCAGCAGTTACATCGGGACTAGCGTCGACGAGCAGTACTTC,CASSYIGTSVDEQYF
NA,few,TRBV28,TRBJ2-1,TGTGCCAGCACAGGGTCAGTGGGCCGGGGTGAGCAGTTCTTC,CASTGSVGRGEQFF
NA,NA,TRBV7-3,TRBJ2-7,TGTGCCAGCAGCTTAATGTCGGGGTGGGGGTACGAGCAGTACTTC,CASSLMSGWGYEQYF